This T cell receptor beta chain was documented in a study of blood T cell repertoires in COVID-19. About the study: Samples came from the United States, Italy and Spain, spanning acute and convalescent COVID-19. From T cells, B-cell-depleted T cells, or PBMCs came the material, which was cDNA or gDNA.

Per the original data handling: Quantification of nucleated cells was approximated via reference gene primer amplification. Libraries were prepared by immunoSEQ multiplex PCR; TCRdb keeps only in-frame clonotypes and omits some of them. The V and J calls and the clone size are those of that table, but D and trimming were determined from the DNA. Of under 300,000 clones in the sample, roughly 82% are singletons; the top ten hold 9% to 15%. The CDR3 has 15 residues. Sequenced sample: peripheral blood. This rearrangement joins TRBV21-1 to TRBJ2-7; TRBD1 is taken as the D call from the table, unchecked against the DNA. TRBV21-1 is shown as a pseudogene. This receptor was taken from a man at least 80 years old with acute or convalescent COVID-19. CDR3 sequence (DNA): TGTGCCAGCAGCTCCCGGGACAGGGACCGGGACGAGCAGTACTTC. It codes for CASSSRDRDRDEQYF.